The rows below give T cell receptor beta chains drawn from one sample of a study of OX40 agonist ivuxolimab in advanced cancers. The data were produced by immunoSEQ multiplex PCR, yet TCRdb's version contains in-frame clones alone and is incomplete. The data contain 100,000 to 150,000 clones, 85% to 95% of them singletons. The input for sequencing was CD4+ or CD8+ T cells sorted from blood, taken in a trial of the OX40 agonist ivuxolimab. These receptors all come from an adult with an advanced solid tumor such as melanoma, head and neck, liver or kidney cancer. Both conserved end residues are part of each CDR3. A D gene is named only where the DNA matches it firmly. Where a row states a size, it is once, few, many or the class of an expanded clone; other rows omit it.

d_call: NA
v_call: TRBV7-6
clone_size: NA
j_call: TRBJ1-1
cdr3_nt: TGTGCCAGCAAAGTCCGGGAATGGAACACTGAAGCTTTCTTT
cdr3_aa: CASKVREWNTEAFF

d_call: TRBD2
v_call: TRBV4-3
clone_size: NA
j_call: TRBJ2-5
cdr3_nt: TGCGCCAGCAGCCAAGCCGGACTAGTTCCGGCGGAGACCCAGTACTTC
cdr3_aa: CASSQAGLVPAETQYF

d_call: TRBD1
v_call: TRBV10-3
clone_size: NA
j_call: TRBJ1-3
cdr3_nt: TGTGCCATCAGAGTACAGGGGGCACAAGGAAACACCATATATTTT
cdr3_aa: CAIRVQGAQGNTIYF

d_call: NA
v_call: TRBV30
clone_size: NA
j_call: TRBJ1-4
cdr3_nt: TGTGCCTGGAGTCCCGGGTCGTTTAATGAAAAACTGTTTTTT
cdr3_aa: CAWSPGSFNEKLFF

d_call: NA
v_call: TRBV7-2
clone_size: few
j_call: TRBJ2-3
cdr3_nt: TGTGCCAGCAGCTTCAGGACAGATACGCAGTATTTT
cdr3_aa: CASSFRTDTQYF

d_call: NA
v_call: TRBV28
clone_size: NA
j_call: TRBJ1-1
cdr3_nt: TGTGCCAGCAGTCCACTAAGGAACACTGAAGCTTTCTTT
cdr3_aa: CASSPLRNTEAFF

d_call: NA
v_call: TRBV18
clone_size: NA
j_call: TRBJ2-7
cdr3_nt: TGTGCCAGCTCACGATCGCAGGGGGAGGGATACGAGCAGTACTTC
cdr3_aa: CASSRSQGEGYEQYF

d_call: NA
v_call: TRBV28
clone_size: NA
j_call: TRBJ2-5
cdr3_nt: TGTGCCAGCACCCTAGGCAGGATGAGAGAGACCCAGTACTTC
cdr3_aa: CASTLGRMRETQYF

d_call: NA
v_call: TRBV4-1
clone_size: NA
j_call: TRBJ1-6
cdr3_nt: TGCGCCAGCAGCCAAGCTTTCGGGGAGGACCCCTATAATTCACCCCTCCACTTT
cdr3_aa: CASSQAFGEDPYNSPLHF

d_call: NA
v_call: TRBV15
clone_size: NA
j_call: TRBJ2-7
cdr3_nt: TGTGCCACCAGCAGGCACGGGCGGGGCGACTACGAGCAGTACTTC
cdr3_aa: CATSRHGRGDYEQYF

d_call: NA
v_call: TRBV27
clone_size: NA
j_call: TRBJ1-5
cdr3_nt: TGTGCCAGCACGACTGGCAATCAGCCCCAGCATTTT
cdr3_aa: CASTTGNQPQHF

d_call: NA
v_call: TRBV29-1
clone_size: NA
j_call: TRBJ2-2
cdr3_nt: TGCAGCGTTGAGGTGCCCCCCGAGCACGGGGAGCTGTTTTTT
cdr3_aa: CSVEVPPEHGELFF

d_call: NA
v_call: TRBV14
clone_size: NA
j_call: TRBJ2-7
cdr3_nt: TGTGCCAGCAGCCAAGACAGGGTCTCCTACGAGCAGTACTTC
cdr3_aa: CASSQDRVSYEQYF

d_call: NA
v_call: TRBV9
clone_size: once
j_call: TRBJ2-3
cdr3_nt: TGTGCCAGCAGCGTTAGGCCTATCGGAGGCACAGATACGCAGTATTTT
cdr3_aa: CASSVRPIGGTDTQYF

d_call: TRBD2
v_call: TRBV27
clone_size: NA
j_call: TRBJ2-5
cdr3_nt: TGTGCCAGCAGTCGGACTAGCGGGAGGCAAGAGACCCAGTACTTC
cdr3_aa: CASSRTSGRQETQYF

d_call: NA
v_call: TRBV7-2
clone_size: NA
j_call: TRBJ1-2
cdr3_nt: TGTGCCAGCAGCTTAGAGCCAACTTTCTTGGGGGGCTACACCTTC
cdr3_aa: CASSLEPTFLGGYTF

d_call: NA
v_call: TRBV6-1
clone_size: few
j_call: TRBJ2-7
cdr3_nt: TGTGCCAGCAGTGAAGCGCTTAGCGGACCCTACGAGCAGTACTTC
cdr3_aa: CASSEALSGPYEQYF

d_call: TRBD1
v_call: TRBV5-1
clone_size: NA
j_call: TRBJ1-3
cdr3_nt: TGCGCCAGCAGCACCGGACAGGGAGATGTTCACTCTGGAAACACCATATATTTT
cdr3_aa: CASSTGQGDVHSGNTIYF

d_call: NA
v_call: TRBV29-1
clone_size: NA
j_call: TRBJ1-2
cdr3_nt: TGCAGCGTCCAAGGGGCCACCGCCATCAACTATGGCTACACCTTC
cdr3_aa: CSVQGATAINYGYTF

d_call: NA
v_call: TRBV7-3
clone_size: NA
j_call: TRBJ1-1
cdr3_nt: TGTGCCAGCAGCTTACAGGGGCGCACTGAAGCTTTCTTT
cdr3_aa: CASSLQGRTEAFF

d_call: NA
v_call: TRBV11-2
clone_size: NA
j_call: TRBJ1-1
cdr3_nt: TGTGCCAGCAGCGCCCAGATGAACACTGAAGCTTTCTTT
cdr3_aa: CASSAQMNTEAFF

d_call: NA
v_call: TRBV11-2
clone_size: NA
j_call: TRBJ2-7
cdr3_nt: TGTGCCAGCAGACCTTGGACATTAGGCTACGAGCAGTACTTC
cdr3_aa: CASRPWTLGYEQYF

d_call: NA
v_call: TRBV6-6
clone_size: once
j_call: TRBJ2-7
cdr3_nt: TGTGCCAGCAGTTACCCCCAGGGGAGGTCCTCCTACGAGCAGTACTTC
cdr3_aa: CASSYPQGRSSYEQYF

d_call: NA
v_call: TRBV19
clone_size: NA
j_call: TRBJ2-1
cdr3_nt: TGTGCCAGTAGTCCAGGAGGGTTGGGGAGGGGGAAATACAATGAGCAGTTCTTC
cdr3_aa: CASSPGGLGRGKYNEQFF

d_call: NA
v_call: TRBV9
clone_size: once
j_call: TRBJ2-2
cdr3_nt: TGTGCCAGCAGCGTCGCCTTAGTACCCGGGGAGCTGTTTTTT
cdr3_aa: CASSVALVPGELFF

d_call: NA
v_call: TRBV4-1
clone_size: NA
j_call: TRBJ2-3
cdr3_nt: TGCGCCAGCAGCCAAGTGGGCACAGATACGCAGTATTTT
cdr3_aa: CASSQVGTDTQYF

d_call: NA
v_call: TRBV28
clone_size: NA
j_call: TRBJ2-5
cdr3_nt: TGTGCCAGCAGTTTAACAGGGACGGCAAAAGAGACCCAGTACTTC
cdr3_aa: CASSLTGTAKETQYF

d_call: TRBD1
v_call: TRBV10-1
clone_size: NA
j_call: TRBJ2-2
cdr3_nt: TGCGCCAGCAGTGCGGGACAGGGGGTCACCGGGGAGCTGTTTTTT
cdr3_aa: CASSAGQGVTGELFF

d_call: NA
v_call: TRBV11-2
clone_size: NA
j_call: TRBJ1-1
cdr3_nt: TGTGCCAGCAGCCCCCTTGGGTTCAACACTGAAGCTTTCTTT
cdr3_aa: CASSPLGFNTEAFF

d_call: NA
v_call: TRBV15
clone_size: NA
j_call: TRBJ2-3
cdr3_nt: TGTGCCACCAGCAGGGGGAGGTTGTCGGCGGATACGCAGTATTTT
cdr3_aa: CATSRGRLSADTQYF

d_call: TRBD2
v_call: TRBV4-3
clone_size: NA
j_call: TRBJ2-7
cdr3_nt: TGCGCCAGCAGCCAAGATCGGCTAGCGGGAGCGTACGAGCAGTACTTC
cdr3_aa: CASSQDRLAGAYEQYF

d_call: NA
v_call: TRBV25-1
clone_size: NA
j_call: TRBJ1-4
cdr3_nt: TGTGCCAGCAGTCCAGGGGAACATGCAACTAATGAAAAACTGTTTTTT
cdr3_aa: CASSPGEHATNEKLFF

d_call: TRBD1
v_call: TRBV10-1
clone_size: NA
j_call: TRBJ2-5
cdr3_nt: TGCGCCAGCAGTGAGTCCGCTGGGACAGGGCAAGAGACCCAGTACTTC
cdr3_aa: CASSESAGTGQETQYF

d_call: NA
v_call: TRBV19
clone_size: NA
j_call: TRBJ2-6
cdr3_nt: TGTGCCAGTACGGGTGGGGCCAACGTCCTGACTTTC
cdr3_aa: CASTGGANVLTF

d_call: NA
v_call: TRBV2
clone_size: NA
j_call: TRBJ2-1
cdr3_nt: TGTGCCAGCAGTCCTAACAGGGTGAGCTCCTACAATGAGCAGTTCTTC
cdr3_aa: CASSPNRVSSYNEQFF

d_call: TRBD2
v_call: TRBV7-8
clone_size: NA
j_call: TRBJ2-1
cdr3_nt: TGTGCCAGCCGCCGCCTTCGACTAGCGGGAGGGCCAGGTGAGCAGTTCTTC
cdr3_aa: CASRRLRLAGGPGEQFF

d_call: TRBD2
v_call: TRBV7-2
clone_size: NA
j_call: TRBJ2-1
cdr3_nt: TGTGCCAGCAGAAGGGGACTAGCAAATGAAGAGCAGTTCTTC
cdr3_aa: CASRRGLANEEQFF

d_call: TRBD2
v_call: TRBV2
clone_size: NA
j_call: TRBJ2-3
cdr3_nt: TGTGCCAGCACCCCCGGACTAGCAACAGATACGCAGTATTTT
cdr3_aa: CASTPGLATDTQYF

d_call: TRBD2
v_call: TRBV19
clone_size: NA
j_call: TRBJ2-1
cdr3_nt: TGTGCCAGTAGTAGTACTAGCGGAACCTACAATGAGCAGTTCTTC
cdr3_aa: CASSSTSGTYNEQFF

d_call: NA
v_call: TRBV7-2
clone_size: NA
j_call: TRBJ2-5
cdr3_nt: TGTGCCAGCAGCCCTGCCGCTGGCCAAGAGACCCAGTACTTC
cdr3_aa: CASSPAAGQETQYF

d_call: TRBD1
v_call: TRBV19
clone_size: NA
j_call: TRBJ1-3
cdr3_nt: TGTGCCAGCCAGCCCGGGACAGCTGGAAACACCATATATTTT
cdr3_aa: CASQPGTAGNTIYF

d_call: TRBD1
v_call: TRBV5-6
clone_size: NA
j_call: TRBJ1-1
cdr3_nt: TGTGCCAGCAGCCACTGGACGGGACAGGGCTCACTGAACACTGAAGCTTTCTTT
cdr3_aa: CASSHWTGQGSLNTEAFF

d_call: NA
v_call: TRBV11-2
clone_size: NA
j_call: TRBJ1-6
cdr3_nt: TGTGCCAGCAGCTTAACCAGGGATAACACCTATAATTCACCCCTCCACTTT
cdr3_aa: CASSLTRDNTYNSPLHF

d_call: NA
v_call: TRBV10-3
clone_size: NA
j_call: TRBJ2-1
cdr3_nt: TGTGCCATCGGGACCACGAGCTCCTACAATGAGCAGTTCTTC
cdr3_aa: CAIGTTSSYNEQFF

d_call: NA
v_call: TRBV7-2
clone_size: NA
j_call: TRBJ1-3
cdr3_nt: TGTGCCAGCAGCGCGGGGGGGCTAGGAAACACCATATATTTT
cdr3_aa: CASSAGGLGNTIYF

d_call: TRBD1
v_call: TRBV6-5
clone_size: NA
j_call: TRBJ1-6
cdr3_nt: TGTGCCAGCAGCACAGGGGGGGTAAATAATTCACCCCTCCACTTT
cdr3_aa: CASSTGGVNNSPLHF